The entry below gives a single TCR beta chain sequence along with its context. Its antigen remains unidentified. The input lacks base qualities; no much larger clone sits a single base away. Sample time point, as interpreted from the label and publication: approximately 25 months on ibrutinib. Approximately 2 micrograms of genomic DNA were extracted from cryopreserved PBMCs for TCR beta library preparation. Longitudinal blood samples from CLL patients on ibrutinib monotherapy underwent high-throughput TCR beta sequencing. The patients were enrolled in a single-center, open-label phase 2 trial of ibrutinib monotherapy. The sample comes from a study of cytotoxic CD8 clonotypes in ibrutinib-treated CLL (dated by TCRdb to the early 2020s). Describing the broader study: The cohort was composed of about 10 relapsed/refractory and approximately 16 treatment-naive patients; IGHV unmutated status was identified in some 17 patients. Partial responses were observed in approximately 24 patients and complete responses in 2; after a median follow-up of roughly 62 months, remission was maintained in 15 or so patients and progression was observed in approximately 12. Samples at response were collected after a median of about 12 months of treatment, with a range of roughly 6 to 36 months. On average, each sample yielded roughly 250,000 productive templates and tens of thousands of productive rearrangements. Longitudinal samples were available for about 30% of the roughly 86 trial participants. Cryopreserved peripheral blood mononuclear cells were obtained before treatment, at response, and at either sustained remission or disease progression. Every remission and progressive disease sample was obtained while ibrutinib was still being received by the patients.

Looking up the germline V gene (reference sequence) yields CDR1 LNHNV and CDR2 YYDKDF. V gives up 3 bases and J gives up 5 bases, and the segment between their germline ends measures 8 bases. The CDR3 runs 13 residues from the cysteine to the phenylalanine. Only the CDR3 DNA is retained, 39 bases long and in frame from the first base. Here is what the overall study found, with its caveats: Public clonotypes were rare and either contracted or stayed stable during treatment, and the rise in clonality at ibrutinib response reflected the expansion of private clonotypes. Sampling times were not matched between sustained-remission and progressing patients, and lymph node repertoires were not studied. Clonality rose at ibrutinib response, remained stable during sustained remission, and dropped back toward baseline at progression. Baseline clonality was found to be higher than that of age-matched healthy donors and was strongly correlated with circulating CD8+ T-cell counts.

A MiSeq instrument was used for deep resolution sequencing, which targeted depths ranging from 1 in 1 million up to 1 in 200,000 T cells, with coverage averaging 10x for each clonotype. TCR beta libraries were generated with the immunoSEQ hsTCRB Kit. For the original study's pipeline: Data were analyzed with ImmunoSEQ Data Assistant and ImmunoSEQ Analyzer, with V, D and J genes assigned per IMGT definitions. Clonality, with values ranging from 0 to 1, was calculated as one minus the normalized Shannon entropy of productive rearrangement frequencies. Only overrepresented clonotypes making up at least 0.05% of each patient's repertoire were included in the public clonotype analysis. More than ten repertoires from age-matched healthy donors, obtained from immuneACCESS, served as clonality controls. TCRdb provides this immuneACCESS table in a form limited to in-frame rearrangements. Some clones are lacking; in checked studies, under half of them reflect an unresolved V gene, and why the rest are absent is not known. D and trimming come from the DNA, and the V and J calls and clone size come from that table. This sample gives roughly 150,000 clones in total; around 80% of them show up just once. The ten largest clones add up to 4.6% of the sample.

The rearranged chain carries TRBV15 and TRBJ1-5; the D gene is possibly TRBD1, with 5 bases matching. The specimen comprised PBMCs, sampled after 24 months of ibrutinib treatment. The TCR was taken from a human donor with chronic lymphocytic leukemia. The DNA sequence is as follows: TGTGCCACCAGCAGCCAGGGCTATCAGCCCCAGCATTTT. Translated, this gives CATSSQGYQPQHF.